This is a list of T cell receptor beta chains from one sample in a study of blood T cell repertoires in COVID-19. Only in-frame clones appear in the TCRdb table, and some are missing; sequencing was by immunoSEQ multiplex PCR. This repertoire shows a few hundred thousand clones, roughly nine tenths found once; its top ten account for less than 3.5%. Sequenced material: peripheral blood. The source is a woman between 25 and 40 years old with COVID-19, enrolled during active disease. Each CDR3 is given with its conserved first and last residue. Each record gives: clone size, J gene, D gene, V gene, CDR3 protein, CDR3 DNA. The D gene is left open where the match is weak. Clone size is not always given. Where it is, it says once, few, many or a class for expanded clones.

NA	TRBJ1-1	NA	TRBV2	CASSTDRRNTEAFF	TGTGCCAGCAGTACCGACAGGCGGAACACTGAAGCTTTCTTT
NA	TRBJ2-1	TRBD2	TRBV12-3/TRBV12-4	CASSFGTIGEQFF	TGTGCCAGCAGTTTCGGGACTATCGGGGAGCAGTTCTTC
NA	TRBJ1-6	NA	TRBV6-5	CASSYSGDSPLHF	TGTGCCAGCAGTTACTCCGGGGATTCACCCCTCCACTTT
many	TRBJ2-2	NA	TRBV7-2	CASSLIPGVRGELFF	TGTGCCAGCAGCTTAATTCCGGGGGTGAGGGGGGAGCTGTTTTTT
NA	TRBJ2-5	TRBD1	TRBV30	CAWTGTGVPWTQETQYF	TGTGCCTGGACCGGGACAGGGGTGCCATGGACACAAGAGACCCAGTACTTC
NA	TRBJ1-4	NA	TRBV9	CASSVGGAATNEKLFF	TGTGCCAGCAGCGTAGGGGGAGCAGCAACTAATGAAAAACTGTTTTTT
once	TRBJ1-2	TRBD1	TRBV19	CASSIYGQGARIKVHYGYTF	TGTGCCAGTAGTATTTACGGACAGGGGGCGCGGATTAAAGTTCACTATGGCTACACCTTC
NA	TRBJ2-3	NA	TRBV30	CAWSVGRRGTDTQYF	TGTGCCTGGAGTGTCGGACGGCGGGGCACAGATACGCAGTATTTT
NA	TRBJ1-3	TRBD1	TRBV19	CATLDRSSGNTIYF	TGTGCCACTCTGGACAGGTCCTCTGGAAACACCATATATTTT
NA	TRBJ1-1	TRBD1	TRBV3-1/TRBV3-2	CASSQGQGAEAFF	TGTGCCAGCAGCCAAGGACAGGGAGCTGAAGCTTTCTTT
NA	TRBJ1-5	NA	TRBV19	CASSTTGNSNQPQHF	TGTGCCAGTAGTACTACAGGGAATAGCAATCAGCCCCAGCATTTT
NA	TRBJ1-3	TRBD1	TRBV9	CASSASGTGSGNTIYF	TGTGCCAGCAGCGCAAGCGGGACAGGCTCTGGAAACACCATATATTTT
NA	TRBJ2-7	TRBD1	TRBV28	CASSPGQGKYF	TGTGCCAGCAGCCCTGGACAGGGAAAGTACTTC
NA	TRBJ2-2	NA	TRBV7-7	CASSPHGGELFF	TGTGCCAGCAGCCCCCACGGGGGGGAGCTGTTTTTT
once	TRBJ1-4	NA	TRBV2	CASSDLNEKLFF	TGTGCCAGCAGTGATCTCAATGAAAAACTGTTTTTT
NA	TRBJ1-1	TRBD1	TRBV30	CAWSVGQGMNTEAFF	TGTGCCTGGAGTGTAGGACAGGGCATGAACACTGAAGCTTTCTTT
NA	TRBJ1-2	NA	TRBV11-1	CASSHFRDRSYGYTF	TGTGCCAGCAGCCATTTTAGAGACAGATCCTATGGCTACACCTTC